Sequencing of this T cell receptor beta chain was carried out in a study of T cells in Graves' hyperthyroidism and ophthalmopathy. This clonotype was detected only a few times. Researchers amplified the TCR beta CDR3 regions from RNA transcripts. Using the HTBI primer set, a first-round RT-PCR was run on the TCR CDR3. TCRdb fed the multiplex PCR reads into MiXCR, producing one record per CDR3 protein. The sample includes fewer than 500,000 distinct CDR3 sequences, about 15% of them seen just once. V was pared by 0 bases and J by 7 bases, with 10 bases between. CDR1 is MGHRA, CDR2 YSYEKL, per germline. This CDR3 comprises 14 residues.

Sequenced material: blood. The sequence was obtained from a man between 18 and 29 years old with Graves' ophthalmopathy. The chain couples TRBV4-1 to TRBJ1-5; D call uncertain. The CDR3 nucleotides are TGCGCCAGCAGCCAAGATCCGTCTGGGCAGCCCCAGCATTTT. Protein: CASSQDPSGQPQHF.